A single sample is the source of the 3 T cell receptor beta chains below, sequenced in a study of cytomegalovirus exposure and HLA in healthy donors. PCR amplification relied on 60 Vbeta primers (plus 13 Jbeta primers). This table comes from immunoSEQ multiplex PCR, and its TCRdb copy is limited to in-frame clones, with some not included. The sample shows under 200,000 clones, about 71% of them seen only once. The specimen sequenced was PBMCs. The receptors were gathered from a woman aged 40 to 55 in good health and CMV-seropositive.

As regards this clone: Other nucleotide sequences in the sample specify the same CDR3. This chain joins TRBV25-1 and TRBJ1-5; the D is unclear. Trimming took off 10 bases at V and 6 bases at J, with 16 bases between the two ends. Germline V gene data show CDR1 as MGHDK and CDR2 as SYGVNS. This CDR3 has 13 residues. The DNA for the CDR3 is TGTGCCACCGCACTAGGCGTTGGTCAGCCCCAGCATTTT. As protein: CATALGVGQPQHF.

This chain connects TRBV4-3 to TRBJ2-6, with D maybe TRBD2 (6 bases). The V gene's germline CDR1 is LGHNA and CDR2 YSLEER. This CDR3 has 18 residues. The V end was cut by 0 bases, the J end by 0 bases, with 12 bases between. This CDR3 reads CASSQEGGPGSGANVLTF. In nucleotides, the CDR3 is TGCGCCAGCAGCCAAGAGGGGGGTCCAGGCTCTGGGGCCAACGTCCTGACTTTC.

The chain recombines TRBV5-1 with TRBJ2-1; D remains unclear. The CDR3 runs to 14 residues. V lost 0 bases and J 6 bases, leaving 10 bases between the germline ends. Germline values: CDR1 SGHRS, CDR2 YFSETQ. In DNA, the CDR3 is TGCGCCAGCAGCTTGGTCTTAGTCGGCAATGAGCAGTTCTTC. Its protein product is CASSLVLVGNEQFF.